The source of this T cell receptor beta chain is a study of blood T cell repertoires in COVID-19. On the study more broadly: Samples came from the United States, Italy and Spain, spanning acute and convalescent COVID-19. The analysed material was cDNA or gDNA that came from T cells, B-cell-depleted T cells, or PBMCs.

As processed by the authors: The authors estimated nucleated cell counts from reference gene primer amplification. The protocol was immunoSEQ multiplex PCR, while the TCRdb copy is restricted to in-frame clones and leaves out a portion. For V, J and clone size, that table is used; D and trimming come from the DNA. Of more than 90,000 clones listed, around 86% are singletons. The CDR3 has 14 amino acids. The V gene's germline CDR1 is MNHNY and CDR2 SVGAGI (reference sequence). Between the trimmed V and J ends, which lost 6 bases and 3 bases, there was a span of 14 bases. This TCR came from a man between 65 and 85 years old with acute or convalescent COVID-19. The chain combines TRBV6-6 with TRBJ1-2; D is possibly TRBD1 (5 bases). Sequencing was done on a sample of peripheral blood. The DNA of the CDR3 is TGTGCCAGCAGACTCACCGGGACTCACTATGGCTACACCTTC. Amino acid sequence: CASRLTGTHYGYTF.